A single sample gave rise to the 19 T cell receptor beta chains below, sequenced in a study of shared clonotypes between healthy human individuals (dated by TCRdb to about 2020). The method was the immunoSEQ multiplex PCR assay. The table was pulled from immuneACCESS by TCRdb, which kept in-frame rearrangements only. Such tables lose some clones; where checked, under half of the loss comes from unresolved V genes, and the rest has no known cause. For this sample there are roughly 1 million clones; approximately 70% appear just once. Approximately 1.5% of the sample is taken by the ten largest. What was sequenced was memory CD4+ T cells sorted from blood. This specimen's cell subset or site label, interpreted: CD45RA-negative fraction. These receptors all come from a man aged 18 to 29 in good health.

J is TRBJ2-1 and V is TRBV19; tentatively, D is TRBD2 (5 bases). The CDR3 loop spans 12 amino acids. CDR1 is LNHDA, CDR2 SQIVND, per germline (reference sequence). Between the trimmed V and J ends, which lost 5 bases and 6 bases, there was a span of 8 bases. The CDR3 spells CASSPSRNEQFF. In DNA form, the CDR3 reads TGTGCCAGTAGTCCTAGCCGCAATGAGCAGTTCTTC.

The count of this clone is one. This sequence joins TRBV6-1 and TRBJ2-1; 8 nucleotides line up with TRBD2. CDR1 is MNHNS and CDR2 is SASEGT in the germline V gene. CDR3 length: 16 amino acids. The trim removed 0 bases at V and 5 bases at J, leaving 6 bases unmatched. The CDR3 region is CASSEAFGGVNNEQFF. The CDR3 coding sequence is TGTGCCAGCAGTGAAGCGTTCGGGGGGGTGAACAATGAGCAGTTCTTC.

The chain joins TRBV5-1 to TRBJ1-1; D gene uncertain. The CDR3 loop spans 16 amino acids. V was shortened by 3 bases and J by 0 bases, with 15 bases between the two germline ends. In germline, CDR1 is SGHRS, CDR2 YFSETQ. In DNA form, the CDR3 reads TGCGCCAGCAGCTCGTTAGGAGGGAGAATGAACACTGAAGCTTTCTTT. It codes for CASSSLGGRMNTEAFF.

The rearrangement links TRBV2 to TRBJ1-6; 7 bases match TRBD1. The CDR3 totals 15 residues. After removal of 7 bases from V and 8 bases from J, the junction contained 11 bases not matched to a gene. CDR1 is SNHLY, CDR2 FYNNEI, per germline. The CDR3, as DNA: TGTGCCAGCACTAACAGACAGGGTGGGCATTCACCCCTCCACTTT. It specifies CASTNRQGGHSPLHF.

The DNA for the CDR3 is TGTGCCTGGAGTGATACAGGTTACAGCACAGATACGCAGTATTTT. Translation: CAWSDTGYSTDTQYF. The chain uses TRBV30 and TRBJ2-3; a weak D match, TRBD1 (5 bases). The germline V and J ends were trimmed by 1 base and 0 bases, with 11 bases remaining between them. Germline V gene sequence: CDR1 GTSNPN, CDR2 SVGIG (reference sequence). The CDR3 extends over 15 amino acids.

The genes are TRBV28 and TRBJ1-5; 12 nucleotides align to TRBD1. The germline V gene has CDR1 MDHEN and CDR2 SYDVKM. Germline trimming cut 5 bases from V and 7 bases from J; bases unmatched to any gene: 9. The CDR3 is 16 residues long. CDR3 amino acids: CASSPEGQGAGQPQHF. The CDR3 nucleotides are TGTGCCAGCAGTCCTGAGGGACAGGGGGCGGGACAGCCCCAGCATTTT.

The CDR3 nucleotides read TGTGCCAGCAGCTCCATGGGGGGCGGGTTCCAAGAGACCCAGTACTTC. Protein: CASSSMGGGFQETQYF. The chain has TRBV5-4 and TRBJ2-5; D may correspond to TRBD1 or TRBD2 (6 bases each). Trimming stripped 3 bases from V and 1 base from J, with 16 bases between. The germline CDR1 and CDR2 sequences are SGHNT and YYREEE (reference sequence). The CDR3 covers 16 residues.

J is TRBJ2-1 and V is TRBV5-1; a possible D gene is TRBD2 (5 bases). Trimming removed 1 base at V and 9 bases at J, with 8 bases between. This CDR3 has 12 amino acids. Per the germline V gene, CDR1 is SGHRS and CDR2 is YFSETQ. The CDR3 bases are TGCGCCAGCAGCTTGCTGGCGGGTGAGCAGTTCTTC. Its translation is CASSLLAGEQFF.

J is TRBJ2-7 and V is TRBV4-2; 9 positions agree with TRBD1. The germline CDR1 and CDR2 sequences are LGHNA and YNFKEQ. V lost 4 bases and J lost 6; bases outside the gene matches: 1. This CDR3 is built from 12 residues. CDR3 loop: CASSRDRAEQYF. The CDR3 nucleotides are TGTGCCAGCAGCCGGGACAGGGCCGAGCAGTACTTC.

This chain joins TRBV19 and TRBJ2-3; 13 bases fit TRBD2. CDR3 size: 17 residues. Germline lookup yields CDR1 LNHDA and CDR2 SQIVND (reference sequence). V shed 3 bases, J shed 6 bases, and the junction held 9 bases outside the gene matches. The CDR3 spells CASSIRTSGGTADTQYF. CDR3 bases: TGTGCCAGTAGTATTAGGACTAGCGGGGGAACGGCGGATACGCAGTATTTT. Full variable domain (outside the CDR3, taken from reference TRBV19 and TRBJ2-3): DGGITQSPKYLFRKEGQNVTLSCEQNLNHDAMYWYRQDPGQGLRLIYYSQIVNDFQKGDIAEGYSVSREKKESFPLTVTSAQKNPTAFYLCASSIRTSGGTADTQYFGPGTRLTVL.

CDR3 sequence (DNA): TGTGCCAGCAGCTTAAATGTGGACAGGAGAGGACTCTACGAGCAGTACTTC. Translating it yields CASSLNVDRRGLYEQYF. The J gene is TRBJ2-7, the V gene TRBV7-2, with 7 positions matching TRBD1. Germline trimming cut 2 bases from V and 3 bases from J; bases unmatched to any gene: 13. The CDR3 extends over 17 amino acids. Germline V lookup: CDR1 SGHTA, CDR2 FQGNSA. The full variable domain, rest sourced from reference TRBV7-2 and TRBJ2-7, is GAGVSQSPSNKVTEKGKDVELRCDPISGHTALYWYRQSLGQGLEFLIYFQGNSAPDKSGLPSDRFSAERTGGSVSTLTIQRTQQEDSAVYLCASSLNVDRRGLYEQYFGPGTRLTVT.

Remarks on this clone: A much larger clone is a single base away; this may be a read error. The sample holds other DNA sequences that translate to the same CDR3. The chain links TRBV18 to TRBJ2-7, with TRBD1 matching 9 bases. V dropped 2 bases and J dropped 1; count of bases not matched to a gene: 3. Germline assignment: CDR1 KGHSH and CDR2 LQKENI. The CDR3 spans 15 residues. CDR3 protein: CASSPSGTGSYEQYF. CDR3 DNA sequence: TGTGCCAGCTCACCATCCGGGACAGGGTCCTACGAGCAGTACTTC.

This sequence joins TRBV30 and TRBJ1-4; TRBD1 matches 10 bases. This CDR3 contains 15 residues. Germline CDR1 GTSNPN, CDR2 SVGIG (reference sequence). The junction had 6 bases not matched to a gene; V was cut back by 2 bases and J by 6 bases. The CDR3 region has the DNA TGTGCCTGGAGTTCTACCGGGACAGGGGATGAAAAACTGTTTTTT. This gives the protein CAWSSTGTGDEKLFF.

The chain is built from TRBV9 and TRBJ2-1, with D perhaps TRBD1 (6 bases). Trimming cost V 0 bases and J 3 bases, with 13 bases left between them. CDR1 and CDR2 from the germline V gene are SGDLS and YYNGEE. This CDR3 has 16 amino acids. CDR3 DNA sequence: TGTGCCAGCAGCGTAGAAGAGGGGGATCACTACAATGAGCAGTTCTTC. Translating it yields CASSVEEGDHYNEQFF.

CDR3 in amino acids: CSVEAKTGGRSAQHF. The CDR3 bases are TGCAGCGTTGAAGCAAAGACAGGGGGCAGGTCAGCCCAGCATTTT. The rearrangement links TRBV29-1 to TRBJ1-5; 10 bases align to TRBD1. The CDR3 extends over 15 amino acids. V trimming: 1 base; J trimming: 11 bases; junction bases outside the gene matches: 11. CDR1 is SQVTM and CDR2 is ANQGSEA in the germline V gene.

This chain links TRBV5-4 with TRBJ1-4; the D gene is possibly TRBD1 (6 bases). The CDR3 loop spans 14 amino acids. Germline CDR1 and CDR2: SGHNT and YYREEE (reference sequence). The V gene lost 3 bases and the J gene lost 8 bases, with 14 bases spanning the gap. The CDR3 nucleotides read TGTGCCAGCAGCTCTGGGGGGCTCGGGGAAAAACTGTTTTTT. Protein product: CASSSGGLGEKLFF.

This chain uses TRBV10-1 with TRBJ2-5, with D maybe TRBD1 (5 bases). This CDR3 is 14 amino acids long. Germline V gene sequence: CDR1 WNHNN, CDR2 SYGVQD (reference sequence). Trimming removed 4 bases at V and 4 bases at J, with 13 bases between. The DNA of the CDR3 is TGCGCCAGCAGTGGCCCCAGGGTGGGAGAGACCCAGTACTTC. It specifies CASSGPRVGETQYF.

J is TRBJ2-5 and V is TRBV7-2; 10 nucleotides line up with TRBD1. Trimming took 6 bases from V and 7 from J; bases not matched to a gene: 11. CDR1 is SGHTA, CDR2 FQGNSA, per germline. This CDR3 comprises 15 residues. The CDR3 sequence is CASSPQGQGLGTQYF. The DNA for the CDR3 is TGTGCCAGCAGTCCCCAGGGACAGGGGTTGGGGACCCAGTACTTC.

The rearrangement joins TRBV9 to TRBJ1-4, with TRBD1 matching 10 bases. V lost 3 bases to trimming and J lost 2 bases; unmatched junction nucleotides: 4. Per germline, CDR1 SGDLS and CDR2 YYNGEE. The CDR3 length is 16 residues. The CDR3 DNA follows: TGTGCCAGCAGCGCCCGGGACAGGGGTACTAATGAAAAACTGTTTTTT. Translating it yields CASSARDRGTNEKLFF.